This record covers a single TCR beta chain. Its antigen is as yet unknown. These data come from a study of PD-1 blockade in classical Hodgkin lymphoma. The study, taken as a whole, reports: Reports indicated that newly diagnosed patients had lower baseline TCR diversity than healthy donors did. The drivers behind the repertoire differences, possibly disease activity or prior therapy, remain undefined.

This CDR3 comprises 15 residues. CDR1 SGHTA and CDR2 FQGTGA come from the germline V gene. V was clipped by 2 bases and J by 3 bases, with 10 bases between them. This table comes from immunoSEQ multiplex PCR, and its TCRdb copy is limited to in-frame clones, with some not included. The repertoire holds some 95,000 clones, with over 75% as singletons. Indicated time point: cycle 4 day 1 (C4D1), after less than 7 weeks of nivolumab. The patients all showed relapse after autologous stem cell transplantation, while their brentuximab vedotin exposure varied. The chain has TRBV7-3 and TRBJ1-4; D possibly corresponds to TRBD1 (5 bases). The TCR sequence derives from a human donor with classical Hodgkin lymphoma. The sample here was peripheral blood mononuclear cells (PBMCs), taken before the fourth cycle of nivolumab. CDR3 sequence (DNA): TGTGCCAGCAGCTTACGGGGGAGCCCTAATGAAAAACTGTTTTTT. This translates into CASSLRGSPNEKLFF.